Each of the 14 T cell receptor beta chains below was sequenced from the same sample in a study of tissue T cells after allogeneic stem cell transplantation. Only in-frame clones appear in the TCRdb table, and some are missing; sequencing was by immunoSEQ multiplex PCR. The profile shows some 48,000 clones, 73% of them singletons. Source material: sorted cells pooled from one or two spleens. Source of these receptors: a pool of C57BL/6 mice in good health.

For this clone: Gene names are the mouse ones. The read terminates 1 residue ahead of where the CDR3 ends, so the germline J gene completes it. The chain links TRBV19 to TRBJ2-3; 8 bases map to TRBD1. The germline V gene has CDR1 FNHDT and CDR2 SITEND (reference sequence). The CDR3 contains 15 residues. V lost 2 bases and J lost 2; bases outside the gene matches: 4. The CDR3 loop is CASSIPRGHAETLYF. CDR3 bases read: TGTGCCAGCAGTATTCCCAGGGGGCATGCAGAAACGCTGTAT.

A remark on this clone: Gene names and germline match the mouse. The CDR3 is cut off 1 residue early in the read; its end comes from the germline J gene. This sequence joins TRBV12-2 and TRBJ2-4, with D perhaps assigned TRBD1 or TRBD2 (5 bases each). CDR3 length: 14 amino acids. CDR1 and CDR2 from the germline V gene are SGHLS and HYDKME. V lost 3 bases and J 3 bases, leaving 12 bases between the germline ends. The covered CDR3 bases are TGTGCCAGCTCTTTGGGACGGGGGCAAAACACCTTGTAC. It encodes CASSLGRGQNTLY. The whole CDR3 is CASSLGRGQNTLYF.

As to this clone: The genes are named according to mouse. With the read ending 1 residue before the CDR3 end, the germline J gene is used to fill in that end. V usage is TRBV31 and J usage is TRBJ1-6, with 8 bases lining up with TRBD1. TRBJ1-6 is labeled an ORF, and its function is uncertain. Unmatched junction bases numbered 4, after V lost 0 bases and J lost 3 bases. The CDR3 is made up of 16 amino acids. Germline V gene data show CDR1 as GKSSPN and CDR2 as SITVG. CDR3 bases read: TGTGCCTGGAGTCTGGGCAGGGGGCTCTATAATTCGCCCCTCTAC. Translation: CAWSLGRGLYNSPLY. The CDR3 in its entirety is CAWSLGRGLYNSPLYF.

A remark on this clone: Any gene name here is a mouse gene name. The CDR3 goes on 1 residue after the read ends, and that part is filled in from the germline J gene. The rearrangement links TRBV31 to TRBJ2-7; 8 bases line up with TRBD2. Looked up from germline, CDR1 is GKSSPN and CDR2 is SITVG. The CDR3 has 12 amino acids. V trimming: 0 bases; J trimming: 6 bases; junction bases outside the gene matches: 1. Here the CDR3 reads CAWSLGGREQYF. The DNA read from the CDR3 is TGTGCCTGGAGTCTGGGGGGGCGTGAACAGTAC.

In the case of this clone: These gene names are mouse names. Read coverage stops 1 residue before the CDR3 terminus; the germline J gene supplies the remainder. The chain couples TRBV2 to TRBJ1-5, with D hard to call. Trimming shortened V by 0 bases and J by 6 bases, and 6 bases separated the two germline ends. The CDR3 extends over 13 amino acids. Germline CDR1 LGHNA, CDR2 YSYQKL. The CDR3 protein is CASSQDQAQAPLF. The CDR3 DNA, read in part, is TGTGCCAGCAGCCAAGATCAGGCCCAGGCTCCGCTT.

A note on this clone: Mouse gene names and germline throughout. The read ends 1 residue early relative to the CDR3; the germline J gene fills the gap. The chain has TRBV16 and TRBJ2-2; D might be TRBD2 (6 bases). This CDR3 is built from 15 residues. Trimming shortened V by 0 bases and J by 4 bases, and 9 bases separated the two germline ends. CDR1 and CDR2 from the germline V gene are SGHSA and FRNQAP. The CDR3 reads CASSLDWGTTGQLYF. The sequenced part of the CDR3 DNA is TGTGCAAGCAGCTTAGATTGGGGGACCACCGGGCAGCTCTAC.

With regard to this clone: The gene names given are mouse names. The sequenced fragment ends 1 residue before the CDR3 boundary, so the rest is inferred from the germline J gene. The chain joins TRBV13-2 to TRBJ1-4; TRBD1 agrees at 9 bases. After removal of 2 bases from V and 3 bases from J, the junction contained 5 bases not matched to a gene. Germline values: CDR1 NNHNN, CDR2 SYGAGS (reference sequence). There are 16 residues in the CDR3. The CDR3 sequence: CASGERDRDPNERLFF. The CDR3 DNA, read in part, is TGTGCCAGCGGTGAAAGGGACAGGGATCCCAACGAAAGATTATTT.

For this clone: Mouse gene names and germline throughout. Read coverage stops 1 residue before the CDR3 terminus; the germline J gene supplies the remainder. This chain joins TRBV29 and TRBJ2-5; a possible D gene is TRBD2 (6 bases). V dropped 3 bases and J dropped 5 bases, with 15 bases sitting between them. The CDR3 sequence is 15 residues long. Per germline, CDR1 MSHET and CDR2 SYDVDS. CDR3 bases read: TGTGCTAGCAGTTTCCCTGGGGAGGGCAGAGACACCCAGTAC. It is translated as CASSFPGEGRDTQY. The whole CDR3 region reads CASSFPGEGRDTQYF.

Worth noting for this clone: The gene names here belong to mouse. The sequenced fragment ends 1 residue before the CDR3 boundary, so the rest is inferred from the germline J gene. The V gene is TRBV19, the J gene TRBJ1-1; possible D gene TRBD1, 5 bases. The V gene's germline CDR1 is FNHDT and CDR2 SITEND (reference sequence). Trimming took off 4 bases at V and 2 bases at J, with 12 bases between the two ends. CDR3 length equals 14 residues. CDR3 sequence reads: CASSPRDPNTEVFF. CDR3 DNA, as far as it was read: TGTGCCAGCAGTCCCCGGGACCCTAACACAGAAGTCTTC.

This clone was seen once. Mouse gene names and germline throughout. The CDR3 extends 1 residue past the end of the read, so its final part is completed from the germline J gene. The chain combines TRBV5 with TRBJ1-4; 7 nucleotides line up with TRBD1. Trimming cost V 4 bases and J 4 bases; bases outside gene matches: 3. Looked up from germline, CDR1 is LGHNA and CDR2 is YNLKQL (reference sequence). The CDR3 runs 14 residues. Partial CDR3 DNA: TGTGCCAGCAGCCCCGGGACAGACAACGAAAGATTATTT. Protein sequence: CASSPGTDNERLF. In full, the CDR3 is CASSPGTDNERLFF.

As concerns this clone: The gene symbols are mouse symbols. The read terminates 1 residue before the CDR3 end, so the remaining end is supplied by the germline J gene. At the DNA level, this CDR3 is encoded by other sequences in the same sample as well. The gene calls are TRBV5 and TRBJ2-4; D perhaps matches TRBD2 (6 bases). This CDR3 has 15 residues. V was trimmed by 1 base and J by 0 bases, leaving 8 bases between them. Germline assignment: CDR1 LGHNA and CDR2 YNLKQL (reference sequence). CDR3: CASSQAWGSQNTLYF. The sequenced part of the CDR3 DNA is TGTGCCAGCAGCCAAGCCTGGGGCAGTCAAAACACCTTGTAC.

On this clone: Germline and genes here are mouse. CDR3 DNA, as far as it was read: TGTGCCAGCAGTAACCGGGACAGTGCAGAAACGCTGTAT. Translated: CASSNRDSAETLY. The full CDR3 protein reads CASSNRDSAETLYF. The genes are TRBV13-3 and TRBJ2-3, with D perhaps assigned TRBD1 or TRBD2 (5 bases each). The observed sequence ends 1 residue before the CDR3 terminus, with the missing tail filled in from the germline J gene. The CDR3 length is 14 residues. Germline-derived CDR1 and CDR2 are NNHDY and SYVADS. V was pared by 4 bases and J by 0 bases, with 9 bases between.

In regard to this clone: Gene names and germline match the mouse. The read gets to within 1 residue of the CDR3 end, and the germline J gene fills in the rest. V usage is TRBV13-2 and J usage is TRBJ2-1; 7 bases align to TRBD1. The CDR3 sequence is 15 residues long. V lost 0 bases to trimming and J lost 4 bases; unmatched junction nucleotides: 4. CDR1 and CDR2 from the germline V gene are NNHNN and SYGAGS (reference sequence). CDR3 loop: CASGDAGTAYAEQFF. The sequenced CDR3 bases are TGTGCCAGCGGTGATGCCGGGACAGCATATGCTGAGCAGTTC.

This clone has only one observation. Genes and germline come from the mouse. From the germline J gene comes the end of the CDR3, since the read stops 1 residue before it. This sequence joins TRBV13-2 and TRBJ1-2; D is ambiguous. The CDR3 is 15 residues long. Between the trimmed V and J ends, which lost 0 bases and 0 bases, there was a span of 9 bases. Germline values: CDR1 NNHNN, CDR2 SYGAGS (reference sequence). This CDR3 reads CASGDADKTNSDYTF. CDR3 DNA, as far as it was read: TGTGCCAGCGGTGATGCCGACAAAACAAACTCCGACTACACC.